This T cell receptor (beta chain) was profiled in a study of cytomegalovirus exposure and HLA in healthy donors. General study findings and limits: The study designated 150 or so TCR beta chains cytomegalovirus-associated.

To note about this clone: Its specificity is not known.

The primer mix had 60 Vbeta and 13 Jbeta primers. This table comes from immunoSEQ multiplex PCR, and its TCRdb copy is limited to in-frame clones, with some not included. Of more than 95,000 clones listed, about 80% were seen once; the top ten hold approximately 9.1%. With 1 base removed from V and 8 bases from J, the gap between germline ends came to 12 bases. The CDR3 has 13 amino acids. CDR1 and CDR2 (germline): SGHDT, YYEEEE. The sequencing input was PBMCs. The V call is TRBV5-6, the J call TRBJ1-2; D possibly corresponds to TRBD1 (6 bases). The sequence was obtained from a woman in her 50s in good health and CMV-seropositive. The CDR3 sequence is CASSLTTGRGYTF. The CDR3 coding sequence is TGTGCCAGCAGCTTGACAACAGGGAGAGGCTACACCTTC.